Shown below are 18 T cell receptor beta chains from a single sample sequenced in a study of T cells in Graves' hyperthyroidism and ophthalmopathy (dated 2019 in TCRdb). The protocol used for the library was multiplex PCR. The instrument given in TCRdb is Illumina HiSeq 2000. The TCR beta CDR3 regions were amplified from RNA transcripts. The first round of RT-PCR for the TCR CDR3 was performed with the HTBI primer set and the Qiagen OneStep RT-PCR kit. TCRdb reprocessed the public reads (quality trimming at Q25 with fastp, clone calling with MiXCR) and kept in-frame beta chains. Under each unique CDR3 protein, matching rows form one entry showing the most common genes and DNA. The sample table records 490,000 or so distinct CDR3 sequences; 20% to 25% of these occur just once. Of the sample, approximately 54% falls within the top ten clones. What was sequenced was blood. These receptors were obtained from an older woman with Graves' ophthalmopathy.

Only a few counts were recorded for this clonotype. The chain combines TRBV19 with TRBJ2-2, with TRBD2 matching 11 bases. The CDR3 is made up of 15 amino acids. Germline V lookup: CDR1 LNHDA, CDR2 SQIVND (reference sequence). The ends lost 10 bases at V and 7 bases at J; junction bases unmatched: 11. CDR3 loop: CATTSGISSSGELFF. DNA of the CDR3: TGTGCCACGACTAGCGGGATCTCTAGTAGCGGGGAGCTGTTTTTT.

This clonotype was detected only a few times. The CDR3 region has the DNA TGTGCCAGCAGCTTTAGCGCCGGCACAGATACGCAGTATTTT. It codes for CASSFSAGTDTQYF. This sequence joins TRBV7-2 and TRBJ2-3, with D perhaps matching TRBD2 (5 bases). Germline V lookup: CDR1 SGHTA, CDR2 FQGNSA. CDR3 length equals 14 residues. Trimming took 3 bases from V and 1 from J, leaving 8 bases between them.

This clonotype came up a few times. The rearrangement joins TRBV6-5 to TRBJ2-1; D may correspond to TRBD1 or TRBD2 (5 bases each). Germline CDR1 MNHEY, CDR2 SVGAGI. V shed 2 bases and J shed 9 bases, with 17 bases lying between them. The CDR3 spans 15 residues. CDR3 coding DNA: TGTGCCAGCAGTTACAGGGACCGACCGTTTAGTGAGCAGTTCTTC. Its protein is CASSYRDRPFSEQFF.

This clonotype was seen more than once but under ten times. The chain is built from TRBV18 and TRBJ2-7; D is uncertain. CDR3 length: 13 residues. V was shortened by 1 base and J by 3 bases, with 7 bases between the two germline ends. Germline values: CDR1 KGHSH, CDR2 LQKENI. The DNA for the CDR3 is TGTGCCAGCTCACCACAGGGAATCTACGAGCAGTACTTC. This translates into CASSPQGIYEQYF.

This clonotype was observed a handful of times. This chain joins TRBV5-1 and TRBJ1-1; D gene unclear. V was cut by 4 bases and J by 3 bases, with 16 bases left in between. This CDR3 has 15 residues. Germline V gene data show CDR1 as SGHRS and CDR2 as YFSETQ. CDR3: CASSIRGSSHTEAFF. CDR3 DNA sequence: TGCGCCAGCAGCATAAGAGGGAGTAGTCACACTGAAGCTTTCTTT.

This clonotype was detected many times. The chain is built from TRBV20-1 and TRBJ2-7; tentatively, D is TRBD2 (7 bases). The V end lost 1 base, the J end lost 0 bases, and 10 bases lay between the germline ends. This CDR3 region has 14 residues. Germline values: CDR1 DFQATT, CDR2 SNEGSKA (reference sequence). The CDR3 DNA reads TGCAGTGCTAGAGGGGGAGGGGGCTCCTACGAGCAGTACTTC. Its translation: CSARGGGGSYEQYF.

The gene calls are TRBV6-6 and TRBJ2-2; TRBD2 matches at 9 bases. J was trimmed by 2 bases and V by 2 bases; bases with no gene match: 15. Per germline, CDR1 MNHNY and CDR2 SVGAGI (reference sequence). The CDR3 extends over 20 amino acids. The DNA of the CDR3 is TGTGCCAGCAGTTACATCTGGGGATCCGGGACTAGCACAAACACCGGGGAGCTGTTTTTT. This translates into CASSYIWGSGTSTNTGELFF.

This clonotype was counted many times. The CDR3: CAIRSSGPNTEAFF. CDR3 bases: TGTGCCATCAGGTCGAGCGGTCCAAACACTGAAGCTTTCTTT. The chain employs TRBV10-3 and TRBJ1-1; no firm D call. This CDR3 has 14 residues. Germline loops: CDR1 ENHRY, CDR2 SYGVKD. V shed 6 bases and J shed 2 bases, with 13 bases lying between them.

V usage is TRBV30 and J usage is TRBJ2-5; D unclear. There are 12 residues in the CDR3. Trimming removed 2 bases at V and 1 base at J, with 5 bases between. Germline CDR1 reads GTSNPN; CDR2 reads SVGIG (reference sequence). The CDR3 region is CAWSFAQETQYF. CDR3 nucleotides: TGTGCCTGGAGTTTCGCCCAAGAGACCCAGTACTTC.

CDR3 sequence (DNA): TGTGCCAGCAGCCCTTTTTGGACAGGTAGGGATCAGCCCCAGCATTTT. It is translated as CASSPFWTGRDQPQHF. The chain carries TRBV6-1 and TRBJ1-5, with 7 bases identical to TRBD1. CDR3 length: 16 residues. Germline V lookup: CDR1 MNHNS, CDR2 SASEGT. V gave up 6 bases and J gave up 5 bases; unmatched junction bases: 13.

J is TRBJ2-5 and V is TRBV28; TRBD1 aligns across 8 bases. In germline, CDR1 is MDHEN, CDR2 SYDVKM. V lost 6 bases and J lost 4; bases outside the gene matches: 10. The CDR3 sequence is 15 residues long. The CDR3 reads CASRYGDRGGETQYF. The CDR3 nucleotides are TGTGCCAGCAGATATGGAGACAGGGGAGGAGAGACCCAGTACTTC.

The CDR3 sequence: CAWSVVPGRRYGYTF. The CDR3 DNA reads TGTGCCTGGAGTGTAGTCCCAGGGAGAAGGTATGGCTACACCTTC. V gene TRBV30 combines with J gene TRBJ1-2; the D gene is possibly TRBD1 (5 bases). This CDR3 has 15 amino acids. Germline-derived CDR1 and CDR2 are GTSNPN and SVGIG (reference sequence). V dropped 0 bases and J dropped 5 bases, with 16 bases sitting between them.

The chain couples TRBV5-1 to TRBJ2-7, with 11 bases lining up with TRBD2. Germline CDR1 reads SGHRS; CDR2 reads YFSETQ. The CDR3 is made up of 16 amino acids. Trimming took 4 bases from V and 3 from J; bases not matched to a gene: 9. The CDR3, as DNA: TGCGCCAGCAGCCCCGGACTAGCGGGCGCCTTCTACGAGCAGTACTTC. Its protein product is CASSPGLAGAFYEQYF.

This clonotype has more than one count but fewer than ten. The CDR3 here is CASSFPSVVAGQTTPYEQYF. CDR3 coding DNA: TGTGCCAGCAGCTTCCCGAGTGTGGTAGCGGGACAGACTACCCCCTACGAGCAGTACTTC. This chain joins TRBV7-2 and TRBJ2-7, with D possibly TRBD2 on 8 matching bases. V lost 3 bases to trimming and J lost 2 bases, with 29 bases between them. This CDR3 is 20 amino acids long. Per germline, CDR1 SGHTA and CDR2 FQGNSA.

This clonotype was detected only a few times. The chain joins TRBV30 to TRBJ1-6, with D hard to call. Germline V gene data show CDR1 as GTSNPN and CDR2 as SVGIG (reference sequence). The CDR3 sequence is 14 residues long. The V end was cut by 1 base, the J end by 8 bases, with 12 bases between. The CDR3 DNA is TGTGCCTGGAGTGGGGCCAGCGTGGATTCACCCCTCCACTTT. Translating it yields CAWSGASVDSPLHF.

The chain uses TRBV24-1 and TRBJ2-1; the D is unclear. Trimming shortened V by 0 bases and J by 9 bases, and 8 bases separated the two germline ends. Germline loops: CDR1 KGHDR, CDR2 SFDVKD. CDR3 size: 13 residues. CDR3 sequence reads: CATSDLFDSEQFF. CDR3 DNA: TGTGCCACCAGTGATTTGTTCGACTCTGAGCAGTTCTTC.

The chain carries TRBV7-9 and TRBJ1-1; 8 bases fit TRBD1. Germline V gene data show CDR1 as SEHNR and CDR2 as FQNEAQ (reference sequence). V was clipped by 1 base and J by 8 bases; unmatched bases: 3. This CDR3 has 13 amino acids. The CDR3 loop is CASSLGGDREAFF. CDR3 nucleotides: TGTGCCAGCAGCTTAGGCGGGGACAGGGAAGCTTTCTTT. Looking up the rest from reference TRBV7-9 and TRBJ1-1 gives the full variable domain: DTGVSQNPRHKITKRGQNVTFRCDPISEHNRLYWYRQTLGQGPEFLTYFQNEAQLEKSRLLSDRFSAERPKGSFSTLEIQRTEQGDSAMYLCASSLGGDREAFFGQGTRLTVV.

This rearrangement joins TRBV9 to TRBJ2-3; D uncertain. Trimming cost V 0 bases and J 0 bases, with 8 bases left between them. The CDR3 consists of 15 residues. Germline V gives CDR1 SGDLS, CDR2 YYNGEE. The DNA of the CDR3 is TGTGCCAGCAGCGTAGGGTCTCCTAGCACAGATACGCAGTATTTT. Protein: CASSVGSPSTDTQYF.